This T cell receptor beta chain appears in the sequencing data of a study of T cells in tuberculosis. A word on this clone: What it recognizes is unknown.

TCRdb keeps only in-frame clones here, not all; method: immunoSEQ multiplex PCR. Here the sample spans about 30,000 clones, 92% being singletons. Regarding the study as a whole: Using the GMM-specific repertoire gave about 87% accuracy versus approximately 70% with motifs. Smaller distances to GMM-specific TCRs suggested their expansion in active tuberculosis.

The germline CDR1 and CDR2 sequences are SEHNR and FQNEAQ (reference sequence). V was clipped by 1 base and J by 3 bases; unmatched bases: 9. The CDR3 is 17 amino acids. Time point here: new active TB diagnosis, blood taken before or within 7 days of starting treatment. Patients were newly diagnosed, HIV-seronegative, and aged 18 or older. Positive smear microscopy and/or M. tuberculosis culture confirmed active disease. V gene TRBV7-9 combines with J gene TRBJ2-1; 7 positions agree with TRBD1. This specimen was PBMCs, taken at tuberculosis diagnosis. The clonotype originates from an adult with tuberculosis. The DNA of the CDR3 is TGTGCCAGCAGCTTAGGTCCAGGACAGGAGATCTACAATGAGCAGTTCTTC. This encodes CASSLGPGQEIYNEQFF.